The present TCR beta chain was sequenced within a study of circulating tumor DNA in untreated peripheral T-cell lymphoma (dated by TCRdb to the early 2020s). Study-level background: To follow circulating tumor DNA that carried tumor TCR clonotypes, serum samples were drawn at baseline and then repeatedly over the course of treatment.

Notes on this clone: The specificity of this receptor is unknown. The record has no base qualities; no much larger clone is one base away.

The V and J ends are trimmed by 4 bases and 0 bases, leaving 18 bases between them. The germline V gene encodes CDR1 MGHRA and CDR2 YSYEKL. Counted from cysteine to phenylalanine, this CDR3 has 17 amino acids. The retained sequence is limited to the CDR3, 51 bases, with the frame set at the first base. In a trial, the study monitored patients with peripheral T-cell lymphoma who were getting frontline treatment by applying next-generation sequencing to their T-cell receptor sequences. The library was generated by the immunoSEQ multiplex PCR assay. TCRdb obtained this table from immuneACCESS and retained in-frame rearrangements with V and J assigned. These tables miss some clones; where compared with another copy, unresolved V genes account for less than half of the shortfall, and the remainder is unexplained. The table for this sample lists about 400 clones; approximately 86% of them were counted only once. In total, the top ten clones hold around 90% of the sample.

General study outcomes and caveats: Among 20 to 25 serially sampled patients, 35% to 45% cleared ctDNA after two cycles, and detectable ctDNA after therapy showed a trend toward worse survival. ctDNA persistence did not always predict relapse, since two patients whose ctDNA stayed persistently detectable after therapy remained in remission over roughly 10 years of follow-up. Tumor-specific clonotypes were found in 75% to 80% of patients, coming from around 90% of baseline tissues and about 64% of baseline serum samples.

The receptor was derived from a human donor with peripheral T-cell lymphoma. The sequencing input was cell-free DNA from blood serum. This chain is built from TRBV4-1 and TRBJ1-2; the D gene is possibly TRBD1, with 5 bases matching. CDR3 region: CASSPRDGTTANYGYTF. At the DNA level, the sequence is TGCGCCAGCAGCCCCCGGGACGGTACTACAGCTAACTATGGCTACACCTTC.